The 6 T cell receptor beta chains in this list originate from one sample, sequenced in a study of cytomegalovirus exposure and HLA in healthy donors. A multiplex PCR was run with 60 Vbeta primers and 13 Jbeta primers. The protocol was immunoSEQ multiplex PCR, while the TCRdb copy is restricted to in-frame clones and leaves out a portion. The repertoire table contains 100,000 to 150,000 clones. The sample comprised PBMCs. The receptors were sampled from a woman aged 40 to 50 in good health and CMV-seropositive.

The rearrangement joins TRBV11-3 to TRBJ1-1; D call uncertain. Per germline, CDR1 SGHNT and CDR2 YENEEA. Trimming took off 0 bases at V and 1 base at J, with 6 bases between the two ends. The CDR3 runs to 14 residues. The CDR3 coding sequence is TGTGCCAGCAGCTTAGATGGCCCGAACACTGAAGCTTTCTTT. The encoded protein is CASSLDGPNTEAFF.

The chain links TRBV9 to TRBJ2-1; 8 bases fit TRBD2. The CDR3 consists of 17 residues. Germline trimming cut 2 bases from V and 0 bases from J; bases unmatched to any gene: 7. Per germline, CDR1 SGDLS and CDR2 YYNGEE. In DNA, the CDR3 is TGTGCCAGCAGCGTGAGTAGCGGGAACCCCTCCTACAATGAGCAGTTCTTC. It yields the protein CASSVSSGNPSYNEQFF. The complete variable domain, with remaining parts taken from reference TRBV9 and TRBJ2-1, reads DSGVTQTPKHLITATGQRVTLRCSPRSGDLSVYWYQQSLDQGLQFLIQYYNGEERAKGNILERFSAQQFPDLHSELNLSSLELGDSALYFCASSVSSGNPSYNEQFFGPGTRLTVL.

This chain uses TRBV19 with TRBJ1-2, with 10 nucleotides matching TRBD1. The CDR3 consists of 14 residues. J gave up 8 bases and V 7 bases, and 10 bases lay outside the gene matches. Germline CDR1 LNHDA, CDR2 SQIVND (reference sequence). CDR3 nucleotide sequence: TGTGCCAGTATTCCGGGACAGGGGTCCGGGGGCTACACCTTC. Its protein product is CASIPGQGSGGYTF.

The chain uses TRBV4-2 and TRBJ1-2; D not certain. With 4 bases removed from V and 4 bases from J, the gap between germline ends came to 19 bases. From germline, CDR1 is LGHNA and CDR2 YNFKEQ. The CDR3 length is 16 residues. The chain's CDR3 is CASSPPRGPVPYGYTF. The CDR3 coding sequence is TGTGCCAGCAGCCCCCCCCGGGGTCCGGTACCCTATGGCTACACCTTC.

V and J are TRBV5-1 and TRBJ1-1, with D perhaps matching TRBD1 (5 bases). V shed 0 bases and J shed 6 bases, with 21 bases lying between them. CDR1 and CDR2 from the germline V gene are SGHRS and YFSETQ. This CDR3 contains 17 residues. As DNA, the CDR3 is TGCGCCAGCAGCTTGGGGGGCGGTTTTTCCGAAAACGCTGAAGCTTTCTTT. Protein product: CASSLGGGFSENAEAFF.

V usage is TRBV2 and J usage is TRBJ1-1, with a tentative D call TRBD1 (5 bases). The CDR3 spans 13 residues. The V gene's germline CDR1 is SNHLY and CDR2 FYNNEI. V lost 6 bases and J 0 bases, leaving 8 bases between the germline ends. The CDR3 sequence: CASSRQMNTEAFF. The CDR3 DNA reads TGTGCCAGCAGCCGACAGATGAACACTGAAGCTTTCTTT.